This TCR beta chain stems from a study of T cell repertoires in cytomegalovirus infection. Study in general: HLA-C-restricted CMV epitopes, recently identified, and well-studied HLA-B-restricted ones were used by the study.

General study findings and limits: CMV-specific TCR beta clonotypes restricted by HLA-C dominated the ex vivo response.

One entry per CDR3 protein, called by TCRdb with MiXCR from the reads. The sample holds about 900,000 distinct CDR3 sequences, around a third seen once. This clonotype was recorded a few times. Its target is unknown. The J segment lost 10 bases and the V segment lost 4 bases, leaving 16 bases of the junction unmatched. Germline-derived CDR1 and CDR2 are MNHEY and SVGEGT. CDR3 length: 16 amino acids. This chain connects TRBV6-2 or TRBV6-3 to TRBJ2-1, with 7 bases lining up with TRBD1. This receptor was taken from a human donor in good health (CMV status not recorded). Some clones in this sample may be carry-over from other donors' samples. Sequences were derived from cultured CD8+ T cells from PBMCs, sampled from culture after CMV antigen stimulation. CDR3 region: CASSSFTHRGGGEQFF. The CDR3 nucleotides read TGTGCCAGCAGTTCCTTCACCCACAGGGGTGGTGGCGAGCAGTTCTTC.